Listed below are T cell receptor beta chains from one sample, sequenced in a study of cytomegalovirus exposure and HLA in healthy donors. Only in-frame clones appear in the TCRdb table, and some are missing; sequencing was by immunoSEQ multiplex PCR. Among about 250,000 clones, 80% were seen once, and the ten largest hold over 0.3%. Sequencing input: PBMCs. The receptor source for this set is a girl aged 2-9 years in good health and CMV-seronegative. The CDR3 runs from the conserved cysteine through the conserved F or W. Fields, in order: V gene, clone size, CDR3 length, D gene, J gene, CDR3 DNA, CDR3 protein. The D gene is left open where the match is weak. A clone size is listed for some rows: how often the clone was seen (once, few, many), or a class if it is expanded.

v_gene: TRBV28; abundance: few; len: 15; d_gene: TRBD2; j_gene: TRBJ2-5; CDR3nt: TGTGCCAGCAGTTTAGTACTAGCGGGGCGGGAGACCCAGTACTTC; CDR3aa: CASSLVLAGRETQYF
v_gene: TRBV28; abundance: few; len: 13; d_gene: NA; j_gene: TRBJ2-3; CDR3nt: TGTGCCAGCAGTCCCCCATCTATAGATACGCAGTATTTT; CDR3aa: CASSPPSIDTQYF
v_gene: TRBV2; abundance: NA; len: 15; d_gene: NA; j_gene: TRBJ2-6; CDR3nt: TGTGCCAGCACCGAACGGGCGGGCGGGGCCAACGTCCTGACTTTC; CDR3aa: CASTERAGGANVLTF
v_gene: TRBV9; abundance: few; len: 17; d_gene: TRBD1; j_gene: TRBJ1-5; CDR3nt: TGTGCCAGCAGCGCTGGGCAGGGGGCGTTTGGCAATCAGCCCCAGCATTTT; CDR3aa: CASSAGQGAFGNQPQHF
v_gene: TRBV15; abundance: NA; len: 17; d_gene: NA; j_gene: TRBJ2-1; CDR3nt: TGTGCCACCAGCAGAGATCCCATGGGGGAGGCCTACAATGAGCAGTTCTTC; CDR3aa: CATSRDPMGEAYNEQFF
v_gene: TRBV29-1; abundance: NA; len: 13; d_gene: NA; j_gene: TRBJ2-7; CDR3nt: TGCAGCGTTGAAGCCCAGGACACCTACGAGCAGTACTTC; CDR3aa: CSVEAQDTYEQYF
v_gene: TRBV7-8; abundance: NA; len: 14; d_gene: NA; j_gene: TRBJ1-4; CDR3nt: TGTGCCAGCAGCTTATTGGGGGCCGTTGAAAAACTGTTTTTT; CDR3aa: CASSLLGAVEKLFF
v_gene: TRBV20-1; abundance: NA; len: 11; d_gene: TRBD1; j_gene: TRBJ1-1; CDR3nt: TGCAGTGCCACGACAGGGAGGGAAGCTTTCTTT; CDR3aa: CSATTGREAFF
v_gene: TRBV25-1; abundance: NA; len: 17; d_gene: TRBD1; j_gene: TRBJ1-1; CDR3nt: TGTGCCAGCAGCGATCTCCTTCTCGGACAGGGAGCCACTGAAGCTTTCTTT; CDR3aa: CASSDLLLGQGATEAFF
v_gene: TRBV21-1; abundance: NA; len: 16; d_gene: NA; j_gene: TRBJ2-1; CDR3nt: TGTGCCAGCAGCAATTGGGAGGACAGGGAACACAATGAGCAGTTCTTC; CDR3aa: CASSNWEDREHNEQFF
v_gene: TRBV30; abundance: NA; len: 11; d_gene: NA; j_gene: TRBJ1-5; CDR3nt: TGTGCCTGGAGCCCCGCGGGGCCCCAGCATTTT; CDR3aa: CAWSPAGPQHF
v_gene: TRBV7-2; abundance: NA; len: 16; d_gene: NA; j_gene: TRBJ1-2; CDR3nt: TGTGCCAGCAGCTTAGCCGGGTCAGGGGCTAACTATGGCTACACCTTC; CDR3aa: CASSLAGSGANYGYTF
v_gene: TRBV7-8; abundance: once; len: 15; d_gene: TRBD2; j_gene: TRBJ2-7; CDR3nt: TGTGCCAGCAACTTATTAGCGGGATACTCCTACGAGCAGTACTTC; CDR3aa: CASNLLAGYSYEQYF
v_gene: TRBV6-1; abundance: NA; len: 15; d_gene: TRBD2; j_gene: TRBJ2-1; CDR3nt: TGTGCCAGCAGTGAAATACTAGCGGGGTTGAATGAGCAGTTCTTC; CDR3aa: CASSEILAGLNEQFF
v_gene: TRBV28; abundance: NA; len: 17; d_gene: NA; j_gene: TRBJ1-5; CDR3nt: TGTGCCAGCAGTTTCGCCCCTCAGAAAGTCCTCAATCAGCCCCAGCATTTT; CDR3aa: CASSFAPQKVLNQPQHF